This T cell receptor beta chain was profiled in a study of shared clonotypes between healthy human individuals. Points from the study as a whole: It was expected that sequencing depth would affect clonotype sharing among donors. The researchers took only blood, and tissue repertoires probably look different.

With respect to this clone: The target antigen is unknown.

Per germline, CDR1 SGHRS and CDR2 YFSETQ. The CDR3 runs to 14 residues. With V trimmed by 8 bases and J by 3 bases, 8 bases remained unmatched. The split of CD4+ cells yielded CD45RA+ naive and CD45RA-negative memory subsets. Produced via immunoSEQ multiplex PCR; TCRdb's table is partial and in-frame only. The table lists millions of clones, 90% to 95% of them singletons. The chain joins TRBV5-1 to TRBJ2-3; 8 nucleotides match TRBD2. The sequence derives from a young man in good health. The sequencing input was naive CD4+ T cells sorted from blood. The subset: CD45RA+ positively selected. CDR3 nucleotides: TGCGCCAGTACACCGGGGGGGCTAACAGATACGCAGTATTTT. Amino acids: CASTPGGLTDTQYF.